A selection of T cell receptor beta chains follows, all from one sample in a study of response to subunit inactivated influenza vaccine. TCRdb re-called the RT-PCR reads through MiXCR, storing one row per CDR3 protein. This repertoire shows approximately 500,000 distinct CDR3 sequences, around 13% found once; its top ten account for around 14%. The sequences come from PBMCs from blood, collected 40 to 50 days after vaccination. These receptors were taken from a middle-aged man who received an inactivated influenza vaccine. The CDR3 runs from the conserved cysteine through the conserved F or W. A D gene is named only where the DNA matches it firmly. Only some rows state a clone size, as once, few, many or a class for expanded clones.

V gene	D gene	J gene	CDR3 length	clone size	CDR3 protein	CDR3 DNA
TRBV6-1	NA	TRBJ2-3	14	NA	CASRRGGSPDTQYF	TGTGCCAGCAGAAGGGGGGGTTCCCCAGATACGCAGTATTTT
TRBV28	TRBD2	TRBJ2-5	15	few	CASSYSGRGGETQYF	TGTGCCAGCAGTTATAGCGGGAGGGGCGGAGAGACCCAGTACTTC
TRBV11-2	NA	TRBJ2-5	16	NA	CASSLVASKKIETQYF	TGTGCCAGCAGCTTAGTGGCCTCCAAAAAGATCGAGACCCAGTACTTC
TRBV4-2	TRBD1	TRBJ2-1	12	NA	CASSQETGRLIF	TGTGCCAGCAGCCAAGAGACAGGGAGACTGATCTTC
TRBV3-1	NA	TRBJ2-1	14	once	CASSQDVGSREQFF	TGTGCCAGCAGCCAAGATGTCGGTTCCCGCGAGCAGTTCTTC
TRBV5-1	NA	TRBJ2-5	14	NA	CASSWGVPDETQYF	TGCGCCAGCAGCTGGGGAGTTCCGGATGAGACCCAGTACTTC
TRBV5-1	NA	TRBJ1-1	15	few	CASSLVGTENTEAFF	TGCGCCAGCAGCTTGGTTGGGACGGAGAACACTGAAGCTTTCTTT
TRBV6-2/TRBV6-3	NA	TRBJ2-7	15	NA	CASSRSGQTPREQYF	TGTGCCAGCAGCCGGTCGGGCCAGACCCCTCGCGAGCAGTACTTC
TRBV7-7	NA	TRBJ2-7	13	few	CASSLKVSGEQYF	TGTGCTAGCAGCCTAAAGGTTTCGGGCGAGCAGTACTTC
TRBV7-2	TRBD2	TRBJ2-1	15	few	CASSLVAGGSNEQFF	TGTGCCAGCAGCTTAGTAGCGGGAGGAAGTAATGAGCAGTTCTTC
TRBV7-2	TRBD1	TRBJ2-2	17	NA	CASSPQGARMNTGELFF	TGTGCCAGCAGCCCGCAGGGGGCCCGGATGAACACCGGGGAGCTGTTTTTT
TRBV5-6	NA	TRBJ2-2	14	few	CASSYTTNTGELFF	TGTGCCAGCAGCTATACAACGAACACCGGGGAGCTGTTTTTT
TRBV9	NA	TRBJ2-2	13	many	CASSVGSTGELFF	TGTGCCAGCAGCGTGGGCAGCACCGGGGAGCTGTTTTTT
TRBV4-1	NA	TRBJ2-6	15	NA	CASRHDDSGANVLTF	TGCGCCAGTCGACACGACGACTCTGGGGCCAACGTCCTGACTTTC
TRBV14	TRBD1	TRBJ2-6	18	many	CASSHWDRGLAGANVLTF	TGTGCCAGCAGCCACTGGGACAGGGGGCTGGCTGGGGCCAACGTCCTGACTTTC
TRBV20-1	TRBD1	TRBJ2-7	14	few	CSAARQGPSYEQYF	TGCAGTGCTGCCCGACAGGGGCCCTCCTACGAGCAGTACTTC
TRBV29-1	TRBD1	TRBJ2-7	14	many	CSVGGDRGSYEQYF	TGCAGCGTTGGGGGGGACAGGGGCTCCTACGAGCAGTACTTC
TRBV29-1	NA	TRBJ2-1	12	many	CSVDLAGNEQFF	TGCAGCGTTGACCTAGCAGGCAATGAGCAGTTCTTC
TRBV20-1	NA	TRBJ2-4	14	NA	CSARETTRKNIQYF	TGCAGTGCTAGAGAGACGACTAGAAAAAACATTCAGTACTTC
TRBV10-2	NA	TRBJ2-7	13	NA	CASSDLPEGEQYF	TGCGCCAGCAGTGACCTTCCGGAGGGCGAGCAGTACTTC
TRBV5-6	NA	TRBJ2-7	12	few	CASSLSNNEQYF	TGTGCCAGCAGCTTGAGCAACAACGAGCAGTACTTC
TRBV5-1	NA	TRBJ1-1	13	many	CASRGTERTEAFF	TGCGCCAGCAGGGGAACGGAACGGACTGAAGCTTTCTTT
TRBV12-3/TRBV12-4	TRBD2	TRBJ2-5	14	few	CASKGLAGGETQYF	TGTGCCAGCAAGGGACTAGCGGGAGGAGAGACCCAGTACTTC
TRBV12-3/TRBV12-4	NA	TRBJ2-7	13	many	CASSPVGPYEQYF	TGTGCCAGCAGCCCCGTGGGGCCCTACGAGCAGTACTTC
TRBV10-3	TRBD2	TRBJ2-3	14	NA	CAISESPSGDTQYF	TGTGCCATCAGTGAGTCCCCTAGCGGTGATACGCAGTATTTT
TRBV4-2	TRBD1	TRBJ1-2	13	few	CASSQEDRGANTF	TGTGCCAGCAGCCAAGAAGACAGGGGGGCGAACACCTTC
TRBV28	NA	TRBJ1-4	14	NA	CASSLGLTNEKLFF	TGTGCCAGCAGTTTAGGGCTGACTAATGAAAAACTGTTTTTT
TRBV28	NA	TRBJ2-1	16	few	CASSLLGGRSYNEQFF	TGTGCCAGCAGTTTATTAGGGGGACGCTCCTACAATGAGCAGTTCTTC
TRBV20-1	NA	TRBJ2-5	12	NA	CSASGAAETQYF	TGCAGTGCTAGTGGGGCAGCGGAGACCCAGTACTTC
TRBV6-1	TRBD1	TRBJ2-1	17	NA	CASSRDSGTGGFYEQFF	TGTGCCAGCAGTCGCGACTCCGGGACAGGGGGTTTCTATGAGCAGTTCTTC
TRBV7-9	TRBD2	TRBJ2-1	15	NA	CASRRLAGSENEQFF	TGTGCCAGCAGAAGACTAGCGGGTTCTGAAAATGAGCAGTTCTTC
TRBV3-1	NA	TRBJ2-3	14	few	CASSHTRGTDTQYF	TGTGCCAGCAGCCACACTCGTGGCACAGATACGCAGTATTTT
TRBV7-9	NA	TRBJ2-3	12	few	CASNHGGDTQYF	TGTGCCAGCAACCATGGCGGAGATACGCAGTATTTT
TRBV20-1	TRBD2	TRBJ2-1	15	few	CSARDPSGRQNEQFF	TGCAGTGCTAGAGATCCGAGCGGGAGGCAGAATGAGCAGTTCTTC
TRBV7-2	NA	TRBJ1-6	18	NA	CASSLPAGGVPLNSPLHF	TGTGCCAGCAGCTTACCGGCGGGGGGGGTTCCTCTCAATTCACCCCTCCACTTT
TRBV29-1	NA	TRBJ1-1	12	NA	CSVAHGNTEAFF	TGCAGCGTTGCTCATGGGAACACTGAAGCTTTCTTT
TRBV4-3	NA	TRBJ2-1	18	NA	CASSQDGGRGGLYGEQFF	TGCGCCAGCAGCCAAGATGGGGGAAGGGGGGGCCTTTATGGTGAGCAGTTCTTC
TRBV12-3/TRBV12-4	NA	TRBJ2-2	13	many	CASSLGLTGELFF	TGTGCCAGCAGTCTCGGACTCACCGGGGAGCTGTTTTTT
TRBV29-1	TRBD2	TRBJ2-5	13	NA	CSTPRAGRETQYF	TGCAGCACCCCCCGAGCGGGAAGAGAGACCCAGTACTTC
TRBV20-1	TRBD1	TRBJ2-7	15	many	CSARTGTGESYEQYF	TGCAGTGCAAGAACCGGGACAGGAGAATCCTACGAGCAGTACTTC